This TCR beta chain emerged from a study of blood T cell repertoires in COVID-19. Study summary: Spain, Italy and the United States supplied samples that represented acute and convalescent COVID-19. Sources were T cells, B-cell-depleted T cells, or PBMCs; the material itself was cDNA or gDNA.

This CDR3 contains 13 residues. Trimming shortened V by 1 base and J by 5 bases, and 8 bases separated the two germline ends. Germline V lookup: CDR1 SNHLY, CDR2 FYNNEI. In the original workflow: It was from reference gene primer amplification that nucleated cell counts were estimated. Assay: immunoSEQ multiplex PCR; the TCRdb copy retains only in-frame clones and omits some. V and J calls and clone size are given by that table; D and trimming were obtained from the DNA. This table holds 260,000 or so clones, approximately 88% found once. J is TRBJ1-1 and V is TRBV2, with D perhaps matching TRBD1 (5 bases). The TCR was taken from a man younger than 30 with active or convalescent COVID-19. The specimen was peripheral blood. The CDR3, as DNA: TGTGCCAGCAGTGAAGGCACAGGAACTGAAGCTTTCTTT. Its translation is CASSEGTGTEAFF.